A single sample gave rise to the 15 T cell receptor beta chains below, sequenced in a study of identical twins. MiXCR, run by TCRdb on the 5' RACE reads, gives a single entry per CDR3 protein. The sample holds about 470,000 distinct CDR3 sequences, roughly a quarter seen once. Another study also made use of these data, one on T cells expressing NK-cell markers.

Sequencing input: CD4+ T cells sorted from blood. The source of these receptors is a woman aged 18-29 years in good health.

The V gene is TRBV7-8, the J gene TRBJ2-3; TRBD1 matches 8 bases. This CDR3 comprises 15 residues. CDR1 and CDR2 (germline): SGHVS, FQNEAQ. With 5 bases clipped from V and 3 bases from J, the junction kept 7 bases outside the gene matches. Here the CDR3 DNA reads TGTGCCAGCAGCCGACAGGGGAGGTGGACAGATACGCAGTATTTT. It encodes CASSRQGRWTDTQYF.

This clonotype appeared many times. The chain is built from TRBV18 and TRBJ1-2; D call uncertain. The CDR3 totals 14 residues. From germline, CDR1 is KGHSH and CDR2 LQKENI. V lost 6 bases to trimming and J lost 6 bases, with 17 bases between them. The CDR3 bases are TGTGCCAGCTCCCAGGACCCGTACTACGATGGCTACACCTTC. It is translated as CASSQDPYYDGYTF.

This clonotype was observed a handful of times. The junction differs from germline at one of its ends, possibly a read error. The V call is TRBV27, the J call TRBJ2-7; 11 bases agree with TRBD1. The germline gives CDR1 MNHEY, CDR2 SMNVEV (reference sequence). The CDR3 contains 16 residues. The chain's CDR3 is CSSSFYRDRGSGEQYF. The CDR3 coding sequence is TGTTCCAGCAGTTTTTACCGGGACAGGGGGTCCGGCGAGCAGTACTTC.

The sample holds a few counts of this clonotype. This sequence joins TRBV7-2 and TRBJ2-1; 8 bases match TRBD2. Trimming at V came to 3 bases and at J to 6 bases, leaving 7 bases not matched to a gene. Germline CDR1 and CDR2: SGHTA and FQGNSA. This CDR3 is 15 amino acids long. CDR3 protein: CASSFRGTSVNEQFF. The CDR3, as DNA: TGTGCCAGCAGCTTTCGGGGGACTAGTGTCAATGAGCAGTTCTTC. The variable domain in full, with the rest retrieved from reference TRBV7-2 and TRBJ2-1, is GAGVSQSPSNKVTEKGKDVELRCDPISGHTALYWYRQSLGQGLEFLIYFQGNSAPDKSGLPSDRFSAERTGGSVSTLTIQRTQQEDSAVYLCASSFRGTSVNEQFFGPGTRLTVL.

This clonotype turned up a few times. The chain carries TRBV12-3 or TRBV12-4 and TRBJ1-1; D uncertain. This CDR3 has 15 amino acids. The germline V and J ends were trimmed by 6 bases and 7 bases, with 21 bases remaining between them. In DNA, the CDR3 is TGTGCCAGCAGCTACCCGGCGGGAGGGATGGGTGAAGCTTTCTTT. Translating it yields CASSYPAGGMGEAFF.

In its sample, this clonotype was seen many times. The chain links TRBV20-1 to TRBJ2-1; TRBD2 might be the D (6 bases). This CDR3 comprises 14 residues. With 3 bases removed from V and 4 bases from J, the gap between germline ends came to 13 bases. Germline assignment: CDR1 DFQATT and CDR2 SNEGSKA (reference sequence). The chain's CDR3 is CSASRGGIYNEQFF. The CDR3 coding sequence is TGCAGTGCTAGCCGCGGCGGGATATACAATGAGCAGTTCTTC.

This rearrangement joins TRBV20-1 to TRBJ1-2, with 9 nucleotides matching TRBD1. The CDR3 contains 11 residues. Germline V CDR1 and CDR2: DFQATT, SNEGSKA (reference sequence). V dropped 6 bases and J dropped 12; count of bases not matched to a gene: 8. The CDR3 bases are TGCAGTGCCACAGGGGGCTGGAGCCACACCTTC. It encodes CSATGGWSHTF.

V and J are TRBV5-1 and TRBJ2-7; 7 positions agree with TRBD1. Germline CDR1 SGHRS, CDR2 YFSETQ. The CDR3 contains 14 residues. J lost 2 bases, V lost 2 bases, and 4 bases had no gene match. The CDR3 sequence: CASSLQGNAYEQYF. CDR3 coding DNA: TGCGCCAGCAGCTTACAGGGGAATGCCTACGAGCAGTACTTC.

This clonotype was seen a few times. This chain connects TRBV5-1 to TRBJ1-2; D gene uncertain. Germline-derived CDR1 and CDR2 are SGHRS and YFSETQ. Trimming took 0 bases from V and 6 from J, leaving 9 bases between them. This CDR3 has 13 amino acids. The CDR3 nucleotides read TGCGCCAGCAGCTTGGGCGGATCTAATGGCTACACCTTC. Residues: CASSLGGSNGYTF.

The J gene is TRBJ2-2, the V gene TRBV12-3 or TRBV12-4, with D hard to call. This CDR3 is built from 18 residues. Trimming stripped 0 bases from V and 6 bases from J, with 20 bases between. In DNA form, the CDR3 reads TGTGCCAGCAGTTTAGCGCCAGCGCTAGTAAAAGGTCCCGGGGAGCTGTTTTTT. It yields the protein CASSLAPALVKGPGELFF.

The chain uses TRBV7-3 and TRBJ2-3; D is uncertain. The V gene's germline CDR1 is SGHTA and CDR2 FQGTGA. Trimming shortened V by 3 bases and J by 4 bases, and 8 bases separated the two germline ends. This CDR3 spans 13 amino acids. CDR3 nucleotide sequence: TGTGCCAGCAGCTTCCGACCGGCAGATACGCAGTATTTT. Its protein product is CASSFRPADTQYF.

This CDR3 reads CSAKQGINQPQHF. The CDR3 DNA follows: TGCAGTGCTAAACAGGGGATCAATCAGCCCCAGCATTTT. The rearrangement uses TRBV20-1 and TRBJ1-5, with 7 bases matching TRBD1. Germline V gene lookup returns CDR1 DFQATT and CDR2 SNEGSKA (reference sequence). This CDR3 comprises 13 residues. Trimming took 4 bases from V and 3 from J; bases not matched to a gene: 3.

This clonotype was seen many times. The chain has TRBV7-2 and TRBJ2-7, with a weak D call TRBD2 (6 bases). The germline CDR1 and CDR2 sequences are SGHTA and FQGNSA. CDR3 length equals 15 residues. The ends were cut back, 4 bases at V and 4 bases at J, with 17 bases in the middle. Here the CDR3 reads CASSSAEGSGYEQYF. CDR3 DNA sequence: TGTGCCAGCAGCTCGGCAGAAGGTAGCGGATACGAGCAGTACTTC.

The chain joins TRBV20-1 to TRBJ2-5; 7 positions agree with TRBD1. The V and J ends lost 4 bases and 2 bases, in that order; junction bases with no gene match: 7. Germline V gives CDR1 DFQATT, CDR2 SNEGSKA (reference sequence). The CDR3 totals 14 residues. This CDR3 is CSAIRQGRQETQYF. The CDR3 DNA reads as TGCAGTGCTATACGACAGGGCCGTCAAGAGACCCAGTACTTC.

This clonotype was seen a few times. The gene calls are TRBV12-3 or TRBV12-4 and TRBJ2-1; D could derive from TRBD1 or TRBD2 (5 bases each). This CDR3 comprises 13 residues. V shed 4 bases and J shed 4 bases, with 8 bases lying between them. CDR3 sequence reads: CASSWGPYNEQFF. The CDR3 nucleotides read TGTGCCAGCAGTTGGGGACCTTACAATGAGCAGTTCTTC.